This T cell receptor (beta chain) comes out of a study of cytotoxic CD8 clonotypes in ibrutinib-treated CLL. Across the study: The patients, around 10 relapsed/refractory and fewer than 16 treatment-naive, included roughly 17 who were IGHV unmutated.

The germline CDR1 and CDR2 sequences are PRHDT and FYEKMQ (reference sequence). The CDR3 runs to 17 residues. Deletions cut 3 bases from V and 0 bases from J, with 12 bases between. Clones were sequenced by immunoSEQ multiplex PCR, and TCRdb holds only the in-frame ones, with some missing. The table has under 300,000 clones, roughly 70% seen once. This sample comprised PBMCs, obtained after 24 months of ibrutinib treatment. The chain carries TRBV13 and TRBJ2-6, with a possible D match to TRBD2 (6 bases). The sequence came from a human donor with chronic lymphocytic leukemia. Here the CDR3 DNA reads TGTGCCAGCAGCTTCTTAGCGGAGACCTCTGGGGCCAACGTCCTGACTTTC. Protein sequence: CASSFLAETSGANVLTF.